This T cell receptor (beta chain) was captured in a study of a mutant IDH1 vaccine in newly diagnosed glioma. Study summary: Treated individuals were around 62% male and around 40% female, averaging roughly 40 years of age.

Per germline, CDR1 MDHEN and CDR2 SYDVKM. The CDR3 spans 14 residues. The germline V and J ends were trimmed by 3 bases and 1 base, with 7 bases remaining between them. The protocol was immunoSEQ multiplex PCR, while the TCRdb copy is restricted to in-frame clones and leaves out a portion. Of around 100,000 clones in the sample, roughly nine tenths were seen once. This clone was seen a few times. Its target is not known. Described time point: week 11, during vaccination. In the vaccine, a single dose held 300 ug of the mutant IDH1 20-mer peptide, along with topical imiquimod. The J gene is TRBJ2-4, the V gene TRBV28, with D hard to call. Sequenced here: PBMCs, sampled from a glioma patient whose treatment included an IDH1 peptide vaccine. The receptor comes from a woman aged 45-65 years with glioma. The CDR3 DNA follows: TGTGCCAGCAGTTTTTGGAAGGCCAAAAACATTCAGTACTTC. This encodes CASSFWKAKNIQYF.